Shown below are 10 T cell receptor beta chains from a single sample sequenced in a study of blood T cell repertoires in COVID-19. The table came from immunoSEQ multiplex PCR; TCRdb's copy has only in-frame clones and leaves some out. This table holds tens of thousands of clones, roughly 77% found once. The sequenced sample was peripheral blood. The receptors derive from a man aged 55 to 70 with COVID-19, enrolled during active disease.

A note on this clone: A junction boundary mismatches the germline segment, possibly from a read error. The chain links TRBV2 to TRBJ2-5; D might be TRBD2 (6 bases). CDR1 and CDR2 from the germline V gene are SNHLY and FYNNEI. The length of the CDR3 is 13 residues. The CDR3 spells CASSELAGHCGDF. Here the CDR3 DNA reads TGTGCCAGCAGTGAACTGGCGGGGCACTGCGGAGACTTC.

The chain uses TRBV6-1 and TRBJ1-5; TRBD1 aligns across 7 bases. Germline V gene sequence: CDR1 MNHNS, CDR2 SASEGT. Trimming took 0 bases from V and 3 from J; bases not matched to a gene: 8. The length of the CDR3 is 17 residues. CDR3 amino acids: CASSEAVQGGVNQPQHF. CDR3 bases: TGTGCCAGCAGTGAAGCGGTTCAGGGGGGAGTCAATCAGCCCCAGCATTTT.

This clone was seen a single time. J is TRBJ2-1 and V is TRBV6-5; D is possibly TRBD2 (5 bases). V was cut by 2 bases and J by 1 base, with 9 bases left in between. Germline CDR1 is MNHEY and CDR2 is SVGAGI. The CDR3 is 15 amino acids. The DNA for the CDR3 is TGTGCCAGCAGTTACGAATTAGCGTCCTACAATGAGCAGTTCTTC. Protein: CASSYELASYNEQFF.

The V gene is TRBV7-3, the J gene TRBJ2-1, with 10 bases matching TRBD2. The junction had 6 bases not matched to a gene; V was cut back by 2 bases and J by 8 bases. Germline assignment: CDR1 SGHTA and CDR2 FQGTGA. CDR3 size: 15 residues. The CDR3 reads CASSLSAGGPHEQFF. The CDR3 DNA is TGTGCCAGCAGCTTATCAGCGGGAGGGCCCCATGAGCAGTTCTTC.

This sequence joins TRBV3-1 (or the pseudogene TRBV3-2) and TRBJ1-5, with TRBD1 matching 7 bases. The J segment lost 5 bases and the V segment lost 4 bases, leaving 5 bases of the junction unmatched. The CDR3 is 14 residues long. Germline CDR1 reads LGHDT; CDR2 reads YNNKEL (reference sequence). Written as DNA, the CDR3 is TGTGCCAGCAGCCCAAGGGGGCGCGATCAGCCCCAGCATTTT. It is translated as CASSPRGRDQPQHF.

The chain links TRBV27 to TRBJ2-1; 7 bases line up with TRBD1. V was pared by 5 bases and J by 10 bases, with 8 bases of the junction left unmatched. Per germline, CDR1 MNHEY and CDR2 SMNVEV (reference sequence). The CDR3 length is 13 residues. In DNA, the CDR3 is TGTGCCAGCAGTACAGGGGCCAGGGGGGAGCAGTTCTTC. It is translated as CASSTGARGEQFF.

The chain is built from TRBV18 and TRBJ1-1, with TRBD1 as a possible D gene (6 bases). CDR1 and CDR2 (germline): KGHSH, LQKENI. The CDR3 length is 14 residues. Trimming took off 3 bases at V and 1 base at J, with 9 bases between the two ends. The CDR3 spells CASSPPGQNTEAFF. The CDR3 DNA reads as TGTGCCAGCTCACCGCCGGGACAGAACACTGAAGCTTTCTTT. The whole variable domain, remainder taken from reference TRBV18 and TRBJ1-1, is NAGVMQNPRHLVRRRGQEARLRCSPMKGHSHVYWYRQLPEEGLKFMVYLQKENIIDESGMPKERFSAEFPKEGPSILRIQQVVRGDSAAYFCASSPPGQNTEAFFGQGTRLTVV.

This rearrangement joins TRBV5-6 to TRBJ2-3, with TRBD1 matching over 9 bases. CDR1 is SGHDT, CDR2 YYEEEE, per germline. J was trimmed by 6 bases and V by 5 bases; bases with no gene match: 7. CDR3 length equals 14 residues. CDR3: CASSWYRGRDTQYF. CDR3 nucleotides: TGTGCCAGCAGTTGGTACAGGGGGCGGGATACGCAGTATTTT.

This chain connects TRBV18 to TRBJ1-3, with D perhaps TRBD1 (5 bases). The CDR3 length is 15 residues. With 0 bases removed from V and 0 bases from J, the gap between germline ends came to 6 bases. The germline V gene encodes CDR1 KGHSH and CDR2 LQKENI. The CDR3, as DNA: TGTGCCAGCTCACCACCCGGGGGCTCTGGAAACACCATATATTTT. This translates into CASSPPGGSGNTIYF.

V gene TRBV15 combines with J gene TRBJ2-5; the D gene is possibly TRBD1 (6 bases). V was clipped by 2 bases and J by 2 bases, with 15 bases between them. The CDR3 runs to 16 residues. From germline, CDR1 is LNHNV and CDR2 YYDKDF (reference sequence). The DNA for the CDR3 is TGTGCCACCAGCAGACAAACAGGGAAATCTCAAGAGACCCAGTACTTC. This encodes CATSRQTGKSQETQYF.